The 19 T cell receptor beta chains presented below share a single source sample, sequenced in a study of regulatory T cells in long-lasting Graves disease. Time point of the sample: persistent/refractory GD, antithyroid drugs over 5 years with positive TRAb. PBMC RNA was the source of the TCR library. For TCR beta, libraries came from iRepertoire HTBI primers and Arm-PCR of CDR3 regions. MiXCR, applied by TCRdb to the multiplex PCR reads, yields one record per CDR3 protein. This sample has 400,000 to 450,000 distinct CDR3 sequences, with around 24% found just once. The sequences come from peripheral blood mononuclear cells (PBMCs), collected when the disease was refractory, from a patient treated with antithyroid drugs. These receptors were collected from a female donor with Graves disease.

This clonotype was recorded at least ten times. The chain couples TRBV28 to TRBJ2-7; 7 bases align to TRBD2. Germline CDR1 and CDR2: MDHEN and SYDVKM. The CDR3 is made up of 14 amino acids. V shed 2 bases, J shed 7 bases, and the junction held 8 bases outside the gene matches. The CDR3 loop reads CASSLVLFGGEQYF. The DNA of the CDR3 is TGTGCCAGCAGTTTAGTCTTGTTCGGGGGGGAGCAGTACTTC.

At least ten counts were recorded for this clonotype. The chain links TRBV18 to TRBJ1-1; D is unclear. The CDR3 totals 15 residues. The V gene lost 2 bases and the J gene lost 1 base, with 11 bases spanning the gap. In germline, CDR1 is KGHSH, CDR2 LQKENI. This CDR3 is CASSPTLGGNTEAFF. In DNA, the CDR3 is TGTGCCAGCTCACCAACCCTTGGAGGGAACACTGAAGCTTTCTTT.

Only a few counts were recorded for this clonotype. The CDR3 region is CASSKSGLAELASYNEQFF. CDR3 DNA: TGTGCCAGCAGTAAATCCGGACTAGCAGAGTTGGCCTCCTACAATGAGCAGTTCTTC. The chain uses TRBV2 and TRBJ2-1; 8 bases fit TRBD2. Germline CDR1 SNHLY, CDR2 FYNNEI. This CDR3 spans 19 amino acids. Germline trimming cut 5 bases from V and 0 bases from J; bases unmatched to any gene: 15.

This rearrangement joins TRBV10-3 to TRBJ2-7; D is uncertain. Germline CDR1 is ENHRY and CDR2 is SYGVKD. CDR3 length equals 16 residues. The V gene lost 3 bases and the J gene lost 5 bases, with 20 bases spanning the gap. The CDR3 DNA reads as TGTGCCATCAGTGATCCCGGACGCCCCTCTTTGGACGAGCAGTACTTC. Its translation is CAISDPGRPSLDEQYF.

V gene TRBV19 combines with J gene TRBJ2-7, with 7 bases that match TRBD1. V shed 6 bases and J 3 bases; nucleotides not matched to a gene: 8. The CDR3 sequence is 14 residues long. Germline-derived CDR1 and CDR2 are LNHDA and SQIVND (reference sequence). In DNA, the CDR3 is TGTGCCAGTAGCCGACAGGGTGGATACTACGAGCAGTACTTC. Translated: CASSRQGGYYEQYF.

CDR3 DNA sequence: TGTGCCAGCAGTTTTTCGGGGTGGAGCAATCAGCCCCAGCATTTT. Protein: CASSFSGWSNQPQHF. V and J are TRBV12-3 or TRBV12-4 and TRBJ1-5; D unclear. V lost 3 bases and J lost 1, with 10 bases in between. The CDR3 is 15 residues long.

This chain connects TRBV20-1 to TRBJ1-3; 7 bases line up with TRBD1. The CDR3 runs 17 residues. Trimming took 0 bases from V and 1 from J; bases not matched to a gene: 9. Germline values: CDR1 DFQATT, CDR2 SNEGSKA (reference sequence). The CDR3, as DNA: TGCAGTGCTAGAGATTACTCAGCAGGGGGATCTGGAAACACCATATATTTT. This sequence encodes CSARDYSAGGSGNTIYF.

The chain has TRBV28 and TRBJ2-2, with D maybe TRBD2 (6 bases). Germline values: CDR1 MDHEN, CDR2 SYDVKM. Trimming took off 6 bases at V and 3 bases at J, with 11 bases between the two ends. CDR3 length: 14 residues. CDR3 sequence reads: CASSGGLHTGELFF. DNA of the CDR3: TGTGCCAGCAGCGGGGGACTCCACACCGGGGAGCTGTTTTTT.

The chain recombines TRBV20-1 with TRBJ2-7; no reliable D call. CDR1 is DFQATT, CDR2 SNEGSKA, per germline (reference sequence). This CDR3 contains 15 residues. V was pared by 0 bases and J by 4 bases, with 16 bases between. The CDR3 DNA reads TGCAGTGCTAGAGAGTATCCCGTAGTCTCATACGAGCAGTACTTC. It specifies CSAREYPVVSYEQYF.

The rearrangement links TRBV12-3 or TRBV12-4 to TRBJ2-1; 11 nucleotides agree with TRBD2. The CDR3 spans 16 residues. V lost 5 bases and J lost 5; bases outside the gene matches: 8. The CDR3 loop reads CASSQPGLAANNEQFF. CDR3 nucleotide sequence: TGTGCCAGCAGTCAGCCGGGACTAGCGGCGAACAATGAGCAGTTCTTC.

V and J are TRBV20-1 and TRBJ1-2; D is uncertain. Germline loops: CDR1 DFQATT, CDR2 SNEGSKA (reference sequence). This CDR3 contains 13 residues. Trimming shortened V by 6 bases and J by 6 bases, and 17 bases separated the two germline ends. CDR3 bases: TGCAGTGCACTCCTAAACGACCGGGATGGCTACACCTTC. It yields the protein CSALLNDRDGYTF.

The rearrangement joins TRBV12-3 or TRBV12-4 to TRBJ1-2; 8 bases are shared with TRBD1. This CDR3 has 15 residues. The J segment lost 3 bases and the V segment lost 3 bases, leaving 6 bases of the junction unmatched. This CDR3 reads CASSFRPGGDYGYTF. In DNA form, the CDR3 reads TGTGCCAGCAGTTTCCGTCCAGGGGGCGACTATGGCTACACCTTC.

This clonotype occurred a few times. The chain couples TRBV6-5 to TRBJ1-1; 7 positions match TRBD1. V lost 0 bases to trimming and J lost 4 bases; unmatched junction nucleotides: 11. Germline V gives CDR1 MNHEY, CDR2 SVGAGI. The CDR3 length is 17 residues. The CDR3 is CASSYSMAGGLSTEAFF. The CDR3 region has the DNA TGTGCCAGCAGTTACTCTATGGCAGGGGGATTGAGCACTGAAGCTTTCTTT.

This clonotype has at least ten counts. The CDR3 bases are TGTGCCAGCAGTGAAGATACTGACAGGGTCCGAGACACTGAAGCTTTCTTT. As protein: CASSEDTDRVRDTEAFF. The chain has TRBV6-1 and TRBJ1-1; 7 positions agree with TRBD1. The V and J ends lost 1 base and 3 bases, in that order; junction bases with no gene match: 11. Germline assignment: CDR1 MNHNS and CDR2 SASEGT. This CDR3 contains 17 residues.

The rearrangement links TRBV6-1 to TRBJ2-7; 7 bases agree with TRBD1. The CDR3 runs 14 residues. The ends lost 5 bases at V and 3 bases at J; junction bases unmatched: 7. Germline V lookup: CDR1 MNHNS, CDR2 SASEGT. The CDR3 loop reads CASSTDRINYEQYF. CDR3 coding DNA: TGTGCCAGCAGTACGGACAGGATAAACTACGAGCAGTACTTC.

This clonotype was seen at least ten times. This chain connects TRBV6-2 or TRBV6-3 to TRBJ2-7; no reliable D call. Trimming removed 0 bases at V and 5 bases at J, with 8 bases between. The CDR3 covers 13 residues. Looked up from germline, CDR1 is MNHEY and CDR2 is SVGEGT. The CDR3 DNA reads as TGTGCCAGCAGTTACTCGAGGACCAACGAGCAGTACTTC. Protein product: CASSYSRTNEQYF.

This clonotype was detected a few times. The V call is TRBV5-5, the J call TRBJ1-3, with a tentative D call TRBD1 (5 bases). V lost 0 bases to trimming and J lost 4 bases, with 8 bases between them. Germline CDR1 is SGHKS and CDR2 is YYEKEE (reference sequence). CDR3 length: 14 amino acids. The CDR3 is CASSLEDTGNTIYF. The CDR3 bases are TGTGCCAGCAGCTTGGAGGACACCGGAAACACCATATATTTT.

This clonotype has just a few counts. The chain has TRBV6-4 and TRBJ1-6; D ambiguous. Deletions cut 2 bases from V and 9 bases from J, with 8 bases between. This CDR3 has 13 amino acids. The germline V gene has CDR1 MRHNA and CDR2 SNTAGT. CDR3 amino acids: CASSDRDSSPLHF. In DNA, the CDR3 is TGTGCCAGCAGTGACAGGGATAGTTCACCCCTCCACTTT.

This clonotype has just a few counts. The chain combines TRBV18 with TRBJ2-7, with 8 bases matching TRBD2. CDR1 and CDR2 from the germline V gene are KGHSH and LQKENI. V trimming: 2 bases; J trimming: 2 bases; junction bases outside the gene matches: 11. The CDR3 totals 17 residues. The DNA for the CDR3 is TGTGCCAGCTCACCAGTCGTTGCGACTAGCGCTACCTACGAGCAGTACTTC. Its translation: CASSPVVATSATYEQYF.